The entry that follows covers one TCR beta chain sequence. What it binds is unknown. Germline CDR1 reads SGHVS; CDR2 reads FNYEAQ. The CDR3 has 14 residues. With 8 bases removed from V and 4 bases from J, the gap between germline ends came to 18 bases. TCRdb processed the reads anew with MiXCR; each CDR3 protein has one entry. The table shows a few hundred thousand distinct CDR3 sequences, with roughly 43% occurring only once. The sample originates from a study of T cell repertoires in cytomegalovirus infection. Study-level points and caveats: HLA-C-restricted, CMV-specific TCR beta clonotypes were dominant ex vivo.

Sequencing used cultured PBMCs, obtained from culture after CMV antigen stimulation. The V gene is TRBV7-6, the J gene TRBJ2-7; D might be TRBD1 (6 bases). The sequence derives from a human donor in good health (CMV status not recorded). Some clones in this sample may be carry-over from other donors' samples. CDR3 protein: CASSPDSRPYEQYF. The CDR3 DNA follows: TGTGCCAGCTCCCCGGACAGCCGTCCTTACGAGCAGTACTTC.